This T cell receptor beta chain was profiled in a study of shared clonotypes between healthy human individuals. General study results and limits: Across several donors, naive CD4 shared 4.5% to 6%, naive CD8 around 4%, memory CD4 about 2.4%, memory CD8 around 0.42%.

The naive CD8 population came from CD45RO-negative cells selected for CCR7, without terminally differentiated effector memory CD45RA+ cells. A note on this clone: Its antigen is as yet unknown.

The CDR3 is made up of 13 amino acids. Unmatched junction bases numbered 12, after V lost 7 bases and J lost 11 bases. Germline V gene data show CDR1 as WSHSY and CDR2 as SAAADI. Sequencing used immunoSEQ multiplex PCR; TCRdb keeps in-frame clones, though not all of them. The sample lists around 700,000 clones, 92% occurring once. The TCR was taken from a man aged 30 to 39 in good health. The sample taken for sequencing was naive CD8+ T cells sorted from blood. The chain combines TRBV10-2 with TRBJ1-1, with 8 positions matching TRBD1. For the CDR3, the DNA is TGCGCCAGCACCGACCAGGGGGCCTATGGGGCTTTCTTT. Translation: CASTDQGAYGAFF.